This T cell receptor (beta chain) came from a study of shared clonotypes between healthy human individuals. Overall study: Donors consisted of two women and three men between 18 and 49. Notes on the study in general: Genetic and exposure-history diversity was limited by the small donor number. Compared with memory subsets, naive subsets generally had larger estimated richness.

CD45RO-negative, CCR7-selected cells formed the naive CD8 fraction, which excluded terminally differentiated effector memory CD45RA+ cells. This CDR3 is 17 amino acids long. CDR1 and CDR2 (germline): LNHDA, SQIVND (reference sequence). The junction had 12 bases not matched to a gene; V was cut back by 7 bases and J by 3 bases. TCRdb's copy holds only in-frame clones and misses some; the assay was immunoSEQ multiplex PCR. The sample has about 2.1 million clones, just over 90% seen once. About this clone itself: The target antigen is unknown.

The origin of this receptor is a man younger than 30 in good health. Some clones in this sample may be carry-over from other donors' samples. J is TRBJ1-4 and V is TRBV19; TRBD1 aligns across 9 bases. The material sequenced was naive CD8+ T cells from PBMCs. The CDR3 sequence: CASTTPTGGKANEKLFF. CDR3 nucleotides: TGTGCCAGTACCACACCGACAGGGGGAAAGGCTAATGAAAAACTGTTTTTT.